This T cell receptor beta chain was documented in a study of T cell responses to AZD1222 COVID-19 vaccine. General study points: Unmutated variant regions are reportedly the target of nearly half of TCRs that are spike-specific. Increased Spike-specific TCR breadth and depth were observed after two AZD1222 doses. The donor group comprised mostly white British people and more females; the analysis possibly underestimated clonal diversity. Repertoires were sampled only after the peak T cell response.

Regarding this clone: The target antigen is unknown.

Here immunoSEQ multiplex PCR was the method, and the copy in TCRdb shows in-frame clones only, minus some. The repertoire holds 100,000 to 150,000 clones, with approximately 90% as singletons. V lost 9 bases, J lost 4 bases, and 10 bases stayed unmatched. Germline CDR1 is MDHEN and CDR2 is SYDVKM. The CDR3 has 14 residues. The clonotype comes from an adult in good health. J is TRBJ1-1 and V is TRBV28; 8 bases align to TRBD1. This specimen was peripheral blood, taken on day 0 of AZD1222 vaccination. In DNA, the CDR3 is TGTGCCAGTACTAAACAGGGGGGAGGCACTGAAGCTTTCTTT. This codes for CASTKQGGGTEAFF.